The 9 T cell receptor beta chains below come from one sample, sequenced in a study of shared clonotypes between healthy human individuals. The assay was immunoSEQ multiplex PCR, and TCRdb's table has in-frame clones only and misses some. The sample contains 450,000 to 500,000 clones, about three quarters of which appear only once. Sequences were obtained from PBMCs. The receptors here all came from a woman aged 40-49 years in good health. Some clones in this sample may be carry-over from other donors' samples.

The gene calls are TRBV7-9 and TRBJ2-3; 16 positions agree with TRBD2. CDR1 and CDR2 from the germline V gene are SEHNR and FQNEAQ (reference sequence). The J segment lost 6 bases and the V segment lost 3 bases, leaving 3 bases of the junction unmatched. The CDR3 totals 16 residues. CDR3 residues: CASSLGLAGGQDTQYF. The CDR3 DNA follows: TGTGCCAGCAGCTTGGGACTAGCGGGAGGGCAGGATACGCAGTATTTT.

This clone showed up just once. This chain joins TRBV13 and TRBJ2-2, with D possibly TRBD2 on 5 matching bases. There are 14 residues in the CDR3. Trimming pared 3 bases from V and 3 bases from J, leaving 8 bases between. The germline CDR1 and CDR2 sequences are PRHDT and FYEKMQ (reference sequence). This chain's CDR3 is CASSLRAYTGELFF. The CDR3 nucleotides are TGTGCCAGCAGCTTGCGGGCCTACACCGGGGAGCTGTTTTTT.

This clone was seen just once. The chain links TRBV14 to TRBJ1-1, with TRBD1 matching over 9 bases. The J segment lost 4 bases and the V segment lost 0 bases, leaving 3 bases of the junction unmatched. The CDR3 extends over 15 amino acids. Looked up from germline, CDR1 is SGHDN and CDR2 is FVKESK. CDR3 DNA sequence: TGTGCCAGCAGCCAAGAACAGGGGGCGATCACTGAAGCTTTCTTT. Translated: CASSQEQGAITEAFF.

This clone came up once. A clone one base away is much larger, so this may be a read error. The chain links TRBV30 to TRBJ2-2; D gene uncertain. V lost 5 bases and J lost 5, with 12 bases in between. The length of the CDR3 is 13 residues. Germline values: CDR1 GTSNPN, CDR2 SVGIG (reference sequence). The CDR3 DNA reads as TGTGCCTGGGAGTGGCCACGGACCGGGGAGCTGTTTTTT. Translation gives CAWEWPRTGELFF.

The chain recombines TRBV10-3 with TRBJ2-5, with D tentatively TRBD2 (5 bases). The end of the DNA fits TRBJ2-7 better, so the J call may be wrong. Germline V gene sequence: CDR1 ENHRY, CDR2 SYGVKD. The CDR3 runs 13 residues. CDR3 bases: TGTGCCATCAATCCCGGGGTGTCCTACGAGCAGTACTTC. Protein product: CAINPGVSYEQYF.

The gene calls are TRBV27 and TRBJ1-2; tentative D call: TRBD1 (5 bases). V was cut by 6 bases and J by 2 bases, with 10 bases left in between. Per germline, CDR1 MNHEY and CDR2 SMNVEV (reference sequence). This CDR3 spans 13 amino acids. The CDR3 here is CASRTWGNYGYTF. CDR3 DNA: TGTGCCAGCAGGACTTGGGGGAACTATGGCTACACCTTC.

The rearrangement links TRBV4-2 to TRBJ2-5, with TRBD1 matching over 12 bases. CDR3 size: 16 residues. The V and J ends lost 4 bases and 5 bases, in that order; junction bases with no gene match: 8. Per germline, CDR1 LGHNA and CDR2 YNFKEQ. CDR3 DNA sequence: TGTGCCAGCAGCCCAAGGGGGGACAGGGGGCTGGAGACCCAGTACTTC. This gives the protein CASSPRGDRGLETQYF.

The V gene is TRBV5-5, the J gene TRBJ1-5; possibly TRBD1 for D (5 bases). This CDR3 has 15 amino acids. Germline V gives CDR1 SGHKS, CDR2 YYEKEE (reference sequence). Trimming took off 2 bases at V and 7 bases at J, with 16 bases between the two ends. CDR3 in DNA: TGTGCCAGCAGCTTCGAGAACCCGCAGGGACAGCCCCAGCATTTT. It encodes CASSFENPQGQPQHF.

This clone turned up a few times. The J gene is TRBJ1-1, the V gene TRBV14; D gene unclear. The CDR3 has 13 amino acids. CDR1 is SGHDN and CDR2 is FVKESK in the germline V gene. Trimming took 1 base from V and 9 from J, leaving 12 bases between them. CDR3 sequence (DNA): TGTGCCAGCAGCCAAGCGAGGACGGGGAAAGCTTTCTTT. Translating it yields CASSQARTGKAFF.